This TCR beta chain was identified in a study of beta chain features in type 1 diabetes. Overall study results and limits: Type 1 diabetes patients showed fewer insertions and more deletions at VDJ junctions. Type 1 diabetes patients showed a moderate but significant shortening of TCRB CDR3s in all four CD4+ subsets. Unsettled here was the matter of whether HLA type influences TCRB rearrangement.

This clone has just a few counts. Antigen: not known. The V end was cut by 2 bases, the J end by 4 bases, with 8 bases between. CDR1 SNHLY and CDR2 FYNNEI come from the germline V gene. The CDR3 loop spans 14 amino acids. Since all of the isolated RNA was reverse transcribed, expressed TCRB transcripts were what got sequenced. This table comes from immunoSEQ multiplex PCR, and its TCRdb copy is limited to in-frame clones, with some not included. Here the sample spans under 800,000 clones, about 14% being singletons. What was sequenced was naive CD4+ T cells from blood. The receptor comes from a man between 18 and 29 years old in good health. The rearrangement uses TRBV2 and TRBJ2-2, with D possibly matching TRBD2 (6 bases). The CDR3 here is CASSERGGTGELFF. As DNA, the CDR3 is TGTGCCAGCAGTGAACGGGGAGGCACCGGGGAGCTGTTTTTT.